This T cell receptor (beta chain) was identified during a study of Ad26.COV2.S vaccination and SARS-CoV-2 variants. Study-level background: Donor got 5x10^10 or 1x10^11 viral particles of Ad26.COV2.S.

The treatment here: 15 to 20 received Ad26.COV2.S at low or high dose, single or two shots; several received placebo; per-sample allocation not given. The study sampled participants on day 63 after the first vaccine or placebo injection. Cohort 1b enrolled adults aged 18-55 years in Boston. In regard to this clone: Antigen specificity is unknown.

Generated by immunoSEQ multiplex PCR, the TCRdb table keeps only in-frame clones and is missing some. The sample includes around 420,000 clones, approximately 90% of them seen just once. Findings and limits, study-wide: The study found higher spike-specific TCR breadth in vaccine than placebo recipients. In TCR breadth and depth analyses, total T cell responses may have been underestimated.

Looked up from germline, CDR1 is MGHRA and CDR2 is YSYEKL. The CDR3 contains 13 residues. The V segment lost 6 bases and the J segment 3 bases; nucleotides outside the gene matches: 1. This clonotype was sampled from a person between 18 and 65 years old who received the Ad26.COV2.S COVID-19 vaccine or a placebo. J is TRBJ2-7 and V is TRBV4-1; 11 bases are shared with TRBD1. The starting material was peripheral blood, obtained in a trial of Ad26.COV2.S vaccine versus placebo. The CDR3 is CASRGTGGYEQYF. As DNA, the CDR3 is TGCGCCAGCAGAGGGACAGGGGGCTACGAGCAGTACTTC.